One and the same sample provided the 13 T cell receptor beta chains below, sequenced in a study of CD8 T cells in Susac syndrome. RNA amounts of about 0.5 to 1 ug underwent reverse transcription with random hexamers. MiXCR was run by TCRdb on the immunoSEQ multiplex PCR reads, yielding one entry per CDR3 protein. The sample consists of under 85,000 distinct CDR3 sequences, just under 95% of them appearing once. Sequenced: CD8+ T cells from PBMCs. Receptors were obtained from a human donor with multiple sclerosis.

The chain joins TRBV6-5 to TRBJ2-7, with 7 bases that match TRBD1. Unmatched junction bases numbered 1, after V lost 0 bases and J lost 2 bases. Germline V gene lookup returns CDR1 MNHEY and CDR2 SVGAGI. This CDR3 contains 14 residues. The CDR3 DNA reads TGTGCCAGCAGTTACTCGGGACAGACCTACGAGCAGTACTTC. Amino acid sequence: CASSYSGQTYEQYF.

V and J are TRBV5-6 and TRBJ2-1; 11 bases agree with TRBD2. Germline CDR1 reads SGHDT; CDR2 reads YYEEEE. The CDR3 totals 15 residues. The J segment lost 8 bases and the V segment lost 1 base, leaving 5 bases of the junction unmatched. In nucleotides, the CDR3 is TGTGCCAGCAGCTTGCTGACTAGCGGGACCCATGAGCAGTTCTTC. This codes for CASSLLTSGTHEQFF.

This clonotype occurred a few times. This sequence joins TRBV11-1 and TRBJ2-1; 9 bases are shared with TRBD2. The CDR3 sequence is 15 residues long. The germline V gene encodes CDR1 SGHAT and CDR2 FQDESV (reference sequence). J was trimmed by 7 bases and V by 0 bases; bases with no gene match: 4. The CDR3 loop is CASSLASGRLNEQFF. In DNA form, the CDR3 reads TGTGCCAGCAGCTTAGCTAGCGGGAGACTTAATGAGCAGTTCTTC.

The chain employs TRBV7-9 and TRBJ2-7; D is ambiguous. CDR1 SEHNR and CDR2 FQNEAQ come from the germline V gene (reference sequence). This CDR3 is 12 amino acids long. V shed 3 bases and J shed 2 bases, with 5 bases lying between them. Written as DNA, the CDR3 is TGTGCCAGCAGCTTCGCCCCCTACGAGCAGTACTTC. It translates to CASSFAPYEQYF.

CDR3 DNA: TGCAGTGCTAGAGATCCGCGGCGGGGGCTGGACACCGGGGAGCTGTTTTTT. It specifies CSARDPRRGLDTGELFF. The V call is TRBV20-1, the J call TRBJ2-2; D possibly corresponds to TRBD2 (7 bases). V lost 0 bases to trimming and J lost 3 bases, with 17 bases between them. This CDR3 is 17 amino acids long. Germline V CDR1 and CDR2: DFQATT, SNEGSKA (reference sequence).

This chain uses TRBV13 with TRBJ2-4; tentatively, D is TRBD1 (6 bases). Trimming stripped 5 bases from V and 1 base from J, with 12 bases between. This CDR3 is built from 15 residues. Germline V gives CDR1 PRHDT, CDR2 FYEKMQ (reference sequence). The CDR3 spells CASSATTGAKNIQYF. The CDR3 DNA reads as TGTGCCAGCAGCGCCACTACAGGGGCCAAAAACATTCAGTACTTC. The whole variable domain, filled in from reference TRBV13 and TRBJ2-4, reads AAGVIQSPRHLIKEKRETATLKCYPIPRHDTVYWYQQGPGQDPQFLISFYEKMQSDKGSIPDRFSAQQFSDYHSELNMSSLELGDSALYFCASSATTGAKNIQYFGAGTRLSVL.

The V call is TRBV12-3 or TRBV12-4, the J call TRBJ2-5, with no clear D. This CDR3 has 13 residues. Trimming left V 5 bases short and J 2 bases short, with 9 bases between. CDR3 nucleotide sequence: TGTGCCAGCAGTCCCCCAGAGCAAGAGACCCAGTACTTC. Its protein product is CASSPPEQETQYF.

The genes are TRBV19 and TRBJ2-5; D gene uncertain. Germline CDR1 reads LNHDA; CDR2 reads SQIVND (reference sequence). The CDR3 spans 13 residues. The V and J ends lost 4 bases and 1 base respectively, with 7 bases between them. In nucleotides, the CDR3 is TGTGCCAGTAGTAAGGGAACCCAAGAGACCCAGTACTTC. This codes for CASSKGTQETQYF.

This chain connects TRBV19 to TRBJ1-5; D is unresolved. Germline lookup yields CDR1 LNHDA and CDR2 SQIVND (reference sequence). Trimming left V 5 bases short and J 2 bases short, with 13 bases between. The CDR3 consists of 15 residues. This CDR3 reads CASSFFLGGNQPQHF. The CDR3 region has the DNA TGTGCCAGTAGTTTTTTTCTGGGCGGCAATCAGCCCCAGCATTTT.

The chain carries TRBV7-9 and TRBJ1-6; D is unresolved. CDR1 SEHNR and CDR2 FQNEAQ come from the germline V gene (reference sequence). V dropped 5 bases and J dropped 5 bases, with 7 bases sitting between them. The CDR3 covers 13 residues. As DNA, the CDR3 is TGTGCCAGCAGCGCGGGGAATAATTCACCCCTCCACTTT. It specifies CASSAGNNSPLHF.

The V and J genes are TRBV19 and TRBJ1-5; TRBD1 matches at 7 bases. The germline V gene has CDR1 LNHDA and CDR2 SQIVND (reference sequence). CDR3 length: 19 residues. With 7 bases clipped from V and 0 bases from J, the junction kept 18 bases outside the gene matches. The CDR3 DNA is TGTGCCAGTACGGGGGGGACAGCCCAAACCATCTCTAGCAATCAGCCCCAGCATTTT. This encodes CASTGGTAQTISSNQPQHF.

The DNA for the CDR3 is TGTGCCAGCAGTGAAGGGTCCGGGGGCTATGAAAAACTGTTTTTT. Amino acids: CASSEGSGGYEKLFF. The V call is TRBV6-1, the J call TRBJ1-4; D perhaps matches TRBD1 (6 bases). From germline, CDR1 is MNHNS and CDR2 SASEGT. The CDR3 spans 15 residues. Trimming pared 1 base from V and 6 bases from J, leaving 12 bases between.

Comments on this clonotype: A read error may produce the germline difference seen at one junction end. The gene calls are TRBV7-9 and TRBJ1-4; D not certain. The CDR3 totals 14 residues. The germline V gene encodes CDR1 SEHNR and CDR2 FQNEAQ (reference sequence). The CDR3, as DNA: TGTGCCAGCAGCTTAGATACTGGACGCGAAAGACTGTTTTTT. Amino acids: CASSLDTGRERLFF.